The rows below give T cell receptor beta chains drawn from one sample of a study of OX40 agonist ivuxolimab in advanced cancers. The table came from immunoSEQ multiplex PCR; TCRdb's copy has only in-frame clones and leaves some out. The table includes fewer than 40,000 clones, over 60% detected once. This sample comprised CD4+ or CD8+ T cells sorted from blood, obtained in a trial of the OX40 agonist ivuxolimab. Receptor source: an adult with an advanced solid tumor such as melanoma, head and neck, liver or kidney cancer. Each CDR3 is given with its conserved first and last residue. D genes are given only for firm matches. Clone size, where shown, is once, few, many, or a class for clones that have expanded.

TRBJ2-7	TRBV5-1	-	-	TGCGCCAGCAGCCCGGAAACGGGCAGATCCCACGAGCAGTACTTC	CASSPETGRSHEQYF
TRBJ2-1	TRBV6-4	-	-	TGTGCCAGCAGTGACTCGAGTTTTTCTGAGCAGTTCTTC	CASSDSSFSEQFF
TRBJ2-1	TRBV10-3	-	TRBD1	TGTGCCATCGGAGGGACAGGGGGCTTCAACAATGAGCAGTTCTTC	CAIGGTGGFNNEQFF
TRBJ1-1	TRBV25-1	-	-	TGTGCCAGCAGTGAATATATCACCCACCGGGGAGCTTTCTTT	CASSEYITHRGAFF
TRBJ1-1	TRBV19	-	-	TGTGCCAGTAGTCTCCCCCAGGTTAACACTGAAGCTTTCTTT	CASSLPQVNTEAFF
TRBJ2-1	TRBV2	-	TRBD1	TGTGCCAGTAGGACAGGGACAAGCTCCTACAATGAGCAGTTCTTC	CASRTGTSSYNEQFF
TRBJ2-2	TRBV4-1	few	TRBD1	TGCGCCAGCAGCCCGTGGACAGGGGGCGAGACCGGGGAGCTGTTTTTT	CASSPWTGGETGELFF
TRBJ2-7	TRBV9	-	TRBD2	TGTGCCAGCAGCGAGGGACTAGCGGGAGGCTACGAGCAGTACTTC	CASSEGLAGGYEQYF
TRBJ2-3	TRBV9	-	-	TGTGCCAGCAGCGTAAGCCCTCTTGGCACAGATACGCAGTATTTT	CASSVSPLGTDTQYF
TRBJ1-2	TRBV9	-	-	TGTGCCAGCAGCGTTGGGGACGACATCTACACCTTC	CASSVGDDIYTF
TRBJ2-2	TRBV11-2	few	TRBD2	TGTGCCAGCAGCTTAGGACTAGCGGGGTTAAACACCGGGGAGCTGTTTTTT	CASSLGLAGLNTGELFF
TRBJ2-4	TRBV5-6	few	TRBD1	TGTGCCAGCAGCTTGACCACCGGGACAGGGAGATTTGTCAAAAACATTCAGTACTTC	CASSLTTGTGRFVKNIQYF
TRBJ2-7	TRBV6-1	-	-	TGTGCCAGCAAGACAAGGCCTCTAATCTACGAGCAGTACTTC	CASKTRPLIYEQYF
TRBJ2-1	TRBV18	-	TRBD1	TGTGCCAGCTCCTCCGGACAGGGCAACGGTGAGCAGTTCTTC	CASSSGQGNGEQFF
TRBJ2-3	TRBV5-6	-	TRBD2	TGTGCCAGCTCTGCCCCAGCAGCAGGGAGGGGAGATACGCAGTATTTT	CASSAPAAGRGDTQYF
TRBJ2-2	TRBV19	-	TRBD1	TGTGCCAGCGGGACAGGGGCACTCACCGGGGAGCTGTTTTTT	CASGTGALTGELFF
TRBJ2-7	TRBV7-8	-	-	TGTGCCAGCAGCTTAGCGCTAAGCTACGAGCAGTACTTC	CASSLALSYEQYF
TRBJ2-7	TRBV27	-	TRBD1	TGTGCCAGCAGTTCCCTGGGGACAGGGTACGAGCAGTACTTC	CASSSLGTGYEQYF
TRBJ1-2	TRBV9	-	TRBD1	TGTGCCAGCAGCACCCCCAGGGGGGGGAACTATGGCTACACCTTC	CASSTPRGGNYGYTF
TRBJ2-7	TRBV5-5	once	-	TGTGCCAGCAGCTTGATGGTTGGCCCCTACGAGCAGTACTTC	CASSLMVGPYEQYF
TRBJ2-5	TRBV7-2	once	-	TGTGCCAGCAGCTTCGAGGGCCCTTGGGAGACCCAGTACTTC	CASSFEGPWETQYF
TRBJ2-7	TRBV11-2	-	TRBD2	TGTGCCAGCAGCACAGGATCCGGGACTAGCGGGAGTTACGAGCAGTACTTC	CASSTGSGTSGSYEQYF
TRBJ2-7	TRBV28	-	TRBD2	TGTGCCAGCAGCCGCGGTAGCGGGTTGTACGAGCAGTACTTC	CASSRGSGLYEQYF
TRBJ1-6	TRBV5-1	-	-	TGCGCCAGCAGCTTAGGGGGAGGTGATTCACCCCTCCACTTT	CASSLGGGDSPLHF
TRBJ2-1	TRBV11-2	-	TRBD1	TGTGCCAGCAGCCTTTCCCGGACAGGGGGGAAAAATGAGCAGTTCTTC	CASSLSRTGGKNEQFF